Listed here are 2 T cell receptor beta chains from one sample, sequenced in a study of T cell responses to AZD1222 COVID-19 vaccine. The repertoire was sequenced with immunoSEQ multiplex PCR; TCRdb's copy has only in-frame clones and lacks some. The sample yields under 150,000 clones, about nine tenths seen once. Sequences were derived from peripheral blood, sampled 28 days after the second AZD1222 dose. These receptors came from an adult who received the AZD1222 COVID-19 vaccine.

The V and J genes are TRBV29-1 and TRBJ1-1; 9 nucleotides match TRBD1. CDR3 length: 13 amino acids. Germline assignment: CDR1 SQVTM and CDR2 ANQGSEA. J was trimmed by 1 base and V by 6 bases; bases with no gene match: 3. The CDR3 coding sequence is TGCAGCGTCGGACAGGGGCCGAACACTGAAGCTTTCTTT. Protein product: CSVGQGPNTEAFF.

V gene TRBV5-1 combines with J gene TRBJ1-2; 11 bases are shared with TRBD1. CDR3 length equals 17 residues. V lost 0 bases, J lost 4 bases, and 8 bases stayed unmatched. Per germline, CDR1 SGHRS and CDR2 YFSETQ. The CDR3 loop reads CASSLDGQGAGGYGYTF. The DNA for the CDR3 is TGCGCCAGCAGCTTGGATGGACAGGGGGCAGGCGGCTATGGCTACACCTTC. The complete variable domain, with remaining parts taken from reference TRBV5-1 and TRBJ1-2, reads KAGVTQTPRYLIKTRGQQVTLSCSPISGHRSVSWYQQTPGQGLQFLFEYFSETQRNKGNFPGRFSGRQFSNSRSEMNVSTLELGDSALYLCASSLDGQGAGGYGYTFGSGTRLTVV.